Following are 21 T cell receptor beta chains from one sample sequenced in a study of T cell responses to AZD1222 COVID-19 vaccine. Clones were read by immunoSEQ multiplex PCR, and TCRdb kept only the in-frame ones, dropping some. The sample yields approximately 120,000 clones, around 90% seen once. The sequencing used peripheral blood, collected on day 0 of AZD1222 vaccination. Receptor source: an adult in good health.

This clone was counted a few times. The chain has TRBV7-2 and TRBJ2-3; 9 nucleotides match TRBD1. Unmatched junction bases numbered 3, after V lost 5 bases and J lost 0 bases. Per germline, CDR1 SGHTA and CDR2 FQGNSA. This CDR3 has 15 residues. DNA of the CDR3: TGTGCCAGCAGCCTGGACAGGGGAAGCACAGATACGCAGTATTTT. Its translation: CASSLDRGSTDTQYF.

The chain combines TRBV12-3 or TRBV12-4 with TRBJ2-2; D is possibly TRBD2 (5 bases). Between the trimmed V and J ends, which lost 6 bases and 5 bases, there was a span of 7 bases. This CDR3 is 12 amino acids long. The CDR3 loop is CASSTGTGELFF. The CDR3 DNA reads as TGTGCCAGCAGCACGGGGACCGGGGAGCTGTTTTTT.

V gene TRBV9 combines with J gene TRBJ2-1, with 9 bases lining up with TRBD2. V was pared by 4 bases and J by 7 bases, with 18 bases of the junction left unmatched. CDR3 length: 18 residues. Per the germline V gene, CDR1 is SGDLS and CDR2 is YYNGEE. The CDR3 nucleotides are TGTGCCAGCAGCACCAACGGGGACCTAGCGGGAAGTTGGAATGAGCAGTTCTTC. Encoded protein: CASSTNGDLAGSWNEQFF.

The rearrangement links TRBV16 to TRBJ2-3, with 7 bases aligning to TRBD2. The CDR3 is made up of 14 amino acids. The ends lost 6 bases at V and 1 base at J; junction bases unmatched: 4. Germline CDR1 KGHSY, CDR2 FQNENV. CDR3 DNA: TGTGCCAGCAGAGAGCGGGGCCGCACAGATACGCAGTATTTT. Residues: CASRERGRTDTQYF.

The rearrangement links TRBV7-2 to TRBJ2-3; D not resolved. Between the trimmed V and J ends, which lost 5 bases and 4 bases, there was a span of 10 bases. CDR1 and CDR2 from the germline V gene are SGHTA and FQGNSA. The CDR3 totals 13 residues. The CDR3 sequence is CASSVEVADTQYF. The CDR3 DNA reads as TGTGCCAGCAGCGTCGAGGTGGCAGATACGCAGTATTTT.

The genes are TRBV6-2 or TRBV6-3 and TRBJ2-1; TRBD1 is a possible D gene (6 bases). Trimming pared 6 bases from V and 9 bases from J, leaving 18 bases between. CDR3 length: 14 residues. The germline gives CDR1 MNHEY, CDR2 SVGEGT. CDR3 bases: TGTGCCAGCAGCAAGAGTCTACAGGGTAGTGAGCAGTTCTTC. It is translated as CASSKSLQGSEQFF.

The chain has TRBV5-1 and TRBJ2-3; TRBD2 matches at 16 bases. In germline, CDR1 is SGHRS, CDR2 YFSETQ. This CDR3 has 19 amino acids. The junction had 7 bases not matched to a gene; V was cut back by 0 bases and J by 3 bases. The CDR3 DNA sequence: TGCGCCAGCAGCTTGGGGGGACTAGCGGGAGGGCCATGGACAGATACGCAGTATTTT. It yields the protein CASSLGGLAGGPWTDTQYF.

V gene TRBV7-2 combines with J gene TRBJ2-3, with D perhaps given as TRBD1 or TRBD2 (6 bases each). Germline loops: CDR1 SGHTA, CDR2 FQGNSA. The V end was cut by 5 bases, the J end by 3 bases, with 18 bases between. The CDR3 is made up of 16 amino acids. CDR3 residues: CASSEDSGGGTDTQYF. The DNA of the CDR3 is TGTGCCAGCAGCGAGGACAGCGGAGGGGGGACAGATACGCAGTATTTT. The whole variable domain, remainder taken from reference TRBV7-2 and TRBJ2-3, is GAGVSQSPSNKVTEKGKDVELRCDPISGHTALYWYRQSLGQGLEFLIYFQGNSAPDKSGLPSDRFSAERTGGSVSTLTIQRTQQEDSAVYLCASSEDSGGGTDTQYFGPGTRLTVL.

This chain joins TRBV6-5 and TRBJ2-5; possible D gene TRBD2, 6 bases. Germline-derived CDR1 and CDR2 are MNHEY and SVGAGI. The ends were cut back, 8 bases at V and 4 bases at J, with 11 bases in the middle. The CDR3 totals 12 residues. CDR3 residues: CASSKEGETQYF. CDR3 bases: TGTGCCAGCTCTAAGGAGGGAGAGACCCAGTACTTC.

This clone has just a few counts. The CDR3 loop reads CASSHSSGQSSYEQYF. CDR3 DNA sequence: TGTGCCAGCAGCCACAGCTCGGGACAGTCCTCCTACGAGCAGTACTTC. The chain links TRBV6-2 or TRBV6-3 to TRBJ2-7; TRBD1 aligns across 7 bases. The CDR3 has 16 amino acids. Trimming at V came to 6 bases and at J to 0 bases, leaving 11 bases not matched to a gene. The germline V gene has CDR1 MNHEY and CDR2 SVGEGT.

This rearrangement joins TRBV19 to TRBJ2-3; TRBD1 agrees at 7 bases. V lost 6 bases and J lost 2; bases outside the gene matches: 5. This CDR3 region has 14 residues. The germline V gene encodes CDR1 LNHDA and CDR2 SQIVND (reference sequence). The CDR3 reads CASRTGQTTDTQYF. CDR3 nucleotides: TGTGCCAGTAGGACGGGACAGACCACAGATACGCAGTATTTT.

The V and J genes are TRBV27 and TRBJ2-2, with D perhaps matching TRBD1 (5 bases). Germline lookup yields CDR1 MNHEY and CDR2 SMNVEV (reference sequence). The CDR3 has 14 amino acids. Trimming pared 4 bases from V and 3 bases from J, leaving 9 bases between. This CDR3 is CASSSLRDTGELFF. The CDR3 DNA is TGTGCCAGCAGTTCGCTCAGGGACACCGGGGAGCTGTTTTTT.

The chain couples TRBV28 to TRBJ1-4; weak D call: TRBD1 (6 bases). This CDR3 contains 15 residues. Germline lookup yields CDR1 MDHEN and CDR2 SYDVKM. Trimming shortened V by 4 bases and J by 9 bases, and 18 bases separated the two germline ends. The CDR3 here is CASSSTGSASKKLFF. DNA of the CDR3: TGTGCCAGCAGTTCCACAGGGAGTGCCTCTAAAAAACTGTTTTTT.

This clone was detected only once. The genes are TRBV5-8 and TRBJ1-2, with D perhaps matching TRBD1 (6 bases). The germline gives CDR1 SGHTS, CDR2 YDEGEE. V was clipped by 4 bases and J by 4 bases, with 11 bases between them. CDR3 length: 13 amino acids. The CDR3 DNA reads TGTGCCAGCAGCAACAGGGCCGGCTATGGCTACACCTTC. This gives the protein CASSNRAGYGYTF.

This chain links TRBV20-1 with TRBJ1-4; 9 positions match TRBD1. V lost 3 bases to trimming and J lost 6 bases; unmatched junction nucleotides: 11. Germline V CDR1 and CDR2: DFQATT, SNEGSKA (reference sequence). There are 16 residues in the CDR3. This CDR3 reads CSASLDRGEGDEKLFF. Here the CDR3 DNA reads TGCAGTGCTAGTCTCGACAGGGGGGAAGGGGATGAAAAACTGTTTTTT.

The V gene is TRBV29-1, the J gene TRBJ2-3; D could derive from TRBD1 or TRBD2 (5 bases each). Trimming left V 6 bases short and J 4 bases short, with 14 bases between. Germline V CDR1 and CDR2: SQVTM, ANQGSEA. The CDR3 length is 13 residues. In nucleotides, the CDR3 is TGCAGCGTCGCAACGGTGGGGGCAGATACGCAGTATTTT. It yields the protein CSVATVGADTQYF.

The chain links TRBV18 to TRBJ2-7; perhaps TRBD1 as D (5 bases). Germline V gives CDR1 KGHSH, CDR2 LQKENI. Trimming shortened V by 2 bases and J by 0 bases, and 8 bases separated the two germline ends. The CDR3 is made up of 14 amino acids. For the CDR3, the DNA is TGTGCCAGCTCACCAATGACAGCCTCCTACGAGCAGTACTTC. This encodes CASSPMTASYEQYF. Based on the CDR3 plus reference TRBV18 and TRBJ2-7, the full variable domain is NAGVMQNPRHLVRRRGQEARLRCSPMKGHSHVYWYRQLPEEGLKFMVYLQKENIIDESGMPKERFSAEFPKEGPSILRIQQVVRGDSAAYFCASSPMTASYEQYFGPGTRLTVT.

The sample holds one count of this clone. The chain employs TRBV6-5 and TRBJ2-1; 8 bases are shared with TRBD1. The CDR3 is made up of 15 amino acids. J gave up 4 bases and V 7 bases, and 9 bases lay outside the gene matches. CDR1 and CDR2 from the germline V gene are MNHEY and SVGAGI. As DNA, the CDR3 is TGTGCCAGCATTAACCCGACAGGGGTATACAATGAGCAGTTCTTC. It codes for CASINPTGVYNEQFF.

The rearrangement links TRBV24-1 to TRBJ1-5; 8 nucleotides align to TRBD1. The germline V gene encodes CDR1 KGHDR and CDR2 SFDVKD. The CDR3 contains 15 residues. The V and J ends lost 2 bases and 2 bases, in that order; junction bases with no gene match: 1. DNA for the CDR3: TGTGCCACCAGTGATTCGACAGGGGGCAATCAGCCCCAGCATTTT. Residues: CATSDSTGGNQPQHF.

This CDR3 is CASIRTGNEKLFF. The DNA for the CDR3 is TGTGCCAGCATCCGGACGGGGAATGAAAAACTGTTTTTT. The chain combines TRBV2 with TRBJ1-4; no clear D. V gave up 7 bases and J gave up 5 bases, with 11 bases separating them. The CDR3 spans 13 residues. Per the germline V gene, CDR1 is SNHLY and CDR2 is FYNNEI.

This sequence joins TRBV6-2 or TRBV6-3 and TRBJ2-5; no definite D call. The germline gives CDR1 MNHEY, CDR2 SVGEGT. This CDR3 is 12 amino acids long. Trimming removed 5 bases from V and 5 bases from J, with 9 bases in between. Written as DNA, the CDR3 is TGTGCCAGCAGTCGGTTGGGTGAGACCCAGTACTTC. Its protein product is CASSRLGETQYF.